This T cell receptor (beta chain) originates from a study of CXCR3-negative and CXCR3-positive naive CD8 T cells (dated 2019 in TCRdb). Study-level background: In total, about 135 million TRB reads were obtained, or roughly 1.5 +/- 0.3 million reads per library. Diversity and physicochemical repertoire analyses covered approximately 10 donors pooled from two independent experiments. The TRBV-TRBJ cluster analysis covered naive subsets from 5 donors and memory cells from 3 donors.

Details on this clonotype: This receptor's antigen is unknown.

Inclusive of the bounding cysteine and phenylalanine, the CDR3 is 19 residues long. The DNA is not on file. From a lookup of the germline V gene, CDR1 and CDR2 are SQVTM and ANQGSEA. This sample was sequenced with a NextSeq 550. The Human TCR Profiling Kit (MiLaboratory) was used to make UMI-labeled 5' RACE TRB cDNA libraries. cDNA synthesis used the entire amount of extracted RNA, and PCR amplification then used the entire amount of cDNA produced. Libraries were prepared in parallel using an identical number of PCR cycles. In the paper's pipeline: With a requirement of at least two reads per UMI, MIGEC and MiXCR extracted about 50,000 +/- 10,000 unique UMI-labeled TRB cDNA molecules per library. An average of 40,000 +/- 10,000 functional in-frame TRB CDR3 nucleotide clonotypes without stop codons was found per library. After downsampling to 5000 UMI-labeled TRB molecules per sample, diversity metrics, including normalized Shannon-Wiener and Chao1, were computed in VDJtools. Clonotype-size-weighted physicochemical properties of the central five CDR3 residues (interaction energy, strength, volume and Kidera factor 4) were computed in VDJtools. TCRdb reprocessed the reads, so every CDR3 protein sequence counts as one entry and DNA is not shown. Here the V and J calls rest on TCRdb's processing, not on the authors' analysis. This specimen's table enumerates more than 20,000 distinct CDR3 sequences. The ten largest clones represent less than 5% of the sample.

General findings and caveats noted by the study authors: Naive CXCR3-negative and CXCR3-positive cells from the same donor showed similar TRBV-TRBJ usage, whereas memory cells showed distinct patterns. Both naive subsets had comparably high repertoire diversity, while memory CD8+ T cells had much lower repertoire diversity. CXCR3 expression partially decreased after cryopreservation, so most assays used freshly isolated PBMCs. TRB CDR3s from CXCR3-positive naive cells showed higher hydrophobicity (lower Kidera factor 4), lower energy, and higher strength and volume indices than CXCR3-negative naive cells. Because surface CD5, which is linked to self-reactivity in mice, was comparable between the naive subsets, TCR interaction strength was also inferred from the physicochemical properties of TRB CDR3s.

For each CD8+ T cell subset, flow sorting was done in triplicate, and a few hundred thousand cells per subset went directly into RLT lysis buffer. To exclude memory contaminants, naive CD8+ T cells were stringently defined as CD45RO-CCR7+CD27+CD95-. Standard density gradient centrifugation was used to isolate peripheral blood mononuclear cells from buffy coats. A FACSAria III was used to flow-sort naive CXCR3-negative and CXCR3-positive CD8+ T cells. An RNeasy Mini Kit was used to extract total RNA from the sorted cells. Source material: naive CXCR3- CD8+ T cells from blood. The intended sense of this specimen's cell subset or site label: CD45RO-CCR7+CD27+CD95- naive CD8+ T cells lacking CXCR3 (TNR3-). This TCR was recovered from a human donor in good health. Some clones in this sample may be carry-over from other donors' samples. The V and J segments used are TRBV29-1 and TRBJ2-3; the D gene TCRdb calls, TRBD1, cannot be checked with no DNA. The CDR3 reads CSVEDPGLQGASFGDTQYF.